The present entry profiles one TCR beta chain with its context. TCRdb's table, derived via immunoSEQ multiplex PCR, lists solely in-frame clones and lacks some. This repertoire shows around 73,000 clones, around 92% found once; its top ten account for 2.5% to 3%. The data originate from a study of T cell changes during pregnancy in multiple sclerosis. Trimming took 1 base from V and 4 from J; bases not matched to a gene: 4. The V gene's germline CDR1 is SGDLS and CDR2 YYNGEE. CDR3 length: 15 residues. This rearrangement joins TRBV9 to TRBJ2-1, with 8 bases lining up with TRBD2. Material: peripheral blood, obtained in the third trimester of pregnancy. This clonotype was sampled from a female donor in good health, enrolled as a control in a pregnancy study. The chain's CDR3 is CASSVMLAGYNEQFF. CDR3 coding DNA: TGTGCCAGCAGCGTAATGCTAGCGGGTTACAATGAGCAGTTCTTC. Filled out from reference TRBV9 and TRBJ2-1, the complete variable domain reads DSGVTQTPKHLITATGQRVTLRCSPRSGDLSVYWYQQSLDQGLQFLIQYYNGEERAKGNILERFSAQQFPDLHSELNLSSLELGDSALYFCASSVMLAGYNEQFFGPGTRLTVL.